A selection of T cell receptor beta chains follows, all from one sample in a study of blood T cell repertoires in COVID-19. The data were produced by immunoSEQ multiplex PCR, yet TCRdb's version contains in-frame clones alone and is incomplete. The sample includes tens of thousands of clones, roughly 80% of them seen just once. Sequenced input: peripheral blood. The receptors come from a human donor in a cohort sampled during active COVID-19. Each CDR3 is given with its conserved first and last residue. A D gene is named only where the DNA matches it firmly. Size values are once, few and many counts, or a class for expanded clones, and some rows have none.

v_call	j_call	clone_size	d_call	cdr3_aa	cdr3_nt
TRBV27	TRBJ2-7	NA	NA	CASSPMGAEYEQYF	TGTGCCAGCAGCCCGATGGGGGCAGAATACGAGCAGTACTTC
TRBV12-1	TRBJ1-5	NA	NA	CASSSTDHGNQPQHF	TGTGCCAGCAGCTCGACAGACCACGGCAATCAGCCCCAGCATTTT
TRBV3-1/TRBV3-2	TRBJ1-6	NA	NA	CASSQPGGQSPLHF	TGTGCCAGCAGCCAACCAGGTGGGCAGTCACCCCTCCACTTT
TRBV20-1	TRBJ1-1	NA	NA	CSALPGGRAFF	TGCAGTGCTCTACCCGGGGGTAGAGCTTTCTTT
TRBV7-9	TRBJ2-7	few	NA	CASSFMQAMDYEQYF	TGTGCCAGCAGCTTTATGCAGGCAATGGACTACGAGCAGTACTTC
TRBV7-2	TRBJ2-1	NA	NA	CASSWGDSTNEQFF	TGTGCCAGCAGCTGGGGGGATAGCACCAATGAGCAGTTCTTC
TRBV2	TRBJ1-5	NA	TRBD1	CASSDQGVYSNQPQHF	TGTGCCAGCAGCGACCAGGGGGTCTATAGCAATCAGCCCCAGCATTTT
TRBV5-1	TRBJ1-2	NA	NA	CASSTEGFNYGYTF	TGCGCCAGCAGCACGGAGGGGTTTAACTATGGCTACACCTTC
TRBV5-1	TRBJ2-3	NA	NA	CASSMAGEDTQYF	TGCGCCAGCAGCATGGCCGGTGAAGATACGCAGTATTTT
TRBV7-9	TRBJ2-7	once	TRBD2	CASSRTSGVSSRNEQYF	TGTGCCAGCAGCCGAACTAGCGGGGTTTCTTCCCGAAACGAGCAGTACTTC
TRBV5-1	TRBJ2-2	NA	NA	CASSLGGQNTGELFF	TGCGCCAGCAGCTTGGGTGGACAGAACACCGGGGAGCTGTTTTTT
TRBV5-4	TRBJ2-1	NA	TRBD2	CASSFPHAGVSYNEQFF	TGTGCCAGCAGCTTCCCTCACGCGGGGGTTTCCTACAATGAGCAGTTCTTC
TRBV4-1	TRBJ2-5	NA	TRBD2	CASSQDQGLASETQYF	TGCGCCAGCAGCCAAGATCAAGGACTAGCGTCGGAGACCCAGTACTTC
TRBV5-1	TRBJ2-1	few	NA	CASSWRTDNDEQFF	TGCGCCAGCAGCTGGAGGACAGATAACGATGAGCAGTTCTTC
TRBV28	TRBJ1-1	NA	NA	CASSLGRAGVSEAFF	TGTGCCAGCAGTTTAGGTAGGGCAGGGGTTAGTGAAGCTTTCTTT
TRBV4-2	TRBJ2-7	NA	TRBD1	CASSQEDTGGNYEQYF	TGTGCCAGCAGCCAAGAGGATACAGGGGGCAATTACGAGCAGTACTTC
TRBV6-1	TRBJ1-2	NA	NA	CASSEGPGSSGYTF	TGTGCCAGCAGTGAAGGACCAGGATCAAGTGGCTACACCTTC
TRBV18	TRBJ2-5	NA	TRBD1	CASSPGTVQETQYF	TGTGCCAGCTCACCTGGGACAGTACAAGAGACCCAGTACTTC
TRBV5-6	TRBJ2-2	NA	TRBD2	CASSDGTSGVYTGELFF	TGTGCCAGCAGCGATGGGACTAGCGGGGTGTACACCGGGGAGCTGTTTTTT
TRBV19	TRBJ2-7	NA	TRBD2	CASSETSGGQYEQYF	TGTGCCAGTAGTGAAACTAGCGGGGGGCAATACGAGCAGTACTTC
TRBV5-4	TRBJ1-6	NA	TRBD1	CASAPGTGARPLHF	TGTGCCAGCGCCCCCGGGACAGGGGCGAGGCCCCTCCACTTT
TRBV18	TRBJ2-1	few	TRBD1	CASSPTGQGSYNEQFF	TGTGCCAGCTCACCCACGGGACAGGGCTCCTACAATGAGCAGTTCTTC
TRBV24-1	TRBJ2-2	NA	TRBD1	CATSHKGGQSRTGELFF	TGTGCCACCAGTCATAAAGGGGGACAGTCCCGAACCGGGGAGCTGTTTTTT
TRBV6-1	TRBJ2-2	NA	NA	CASSESGWGLGGELFF	TGTGCCAGCAGTGAATCAGGTTGGGGGCTTGGCGGGGAGCTGTTTTTT
TRBV2	TRBJ2-4	few	TRBD2	CASSQLAGYIQYF	TGTGCCAGCAGTCAGCTAGCGGGTTATATTCAGTACTTC
TRBV29-1	TRBJ1-1	NA	NA	CSVVTGPRGTEAFF	TGCAGCGTTGTGACGGGACCCAGGGGCACTGAAGCTTTCTTT
TRBV7-9	TRBJ2-3	NA	NA	CASSFRGTDTQYF	TGTGCCAGCAGCTTTCGGGGCACAGATACGCAGTATTTT
TRBV5-5	TRBJ1-5	NA	TRBD1	CASSTDRGGRQPQHF	TGTGCCAGCAGCACCGACAGGGGCGGCCGTCAGCCCCAGCATTTT
TRBV3-1/TRBV3-2	TRBJ2-7	once	TRBD1	CASSLGTEAYEQYF	TGTGCCAGCAGCCTCGGGACAGAAGCCTACGAGCAGTACTTC
TRBV7-9	TRBJ1-3	NA	TRBD1	CASSTVDRAVGNTIYF	TGTGCCAGCAGCACAGTCGACAGGGCGGTGGGAAACACCATATATTTT
TRBV9	TRBJ2-1	NA	NA	CASSVGSYSYNEQFF	TGTGCCAGCAGCGTAGGCAGTTACTCCTACAATGAGCAGTTCTTC
TRBV3-1/TRBV3-2	TRBJ2-1	NA	TRBD1	CASSPRSTGGIHSYNEQFF	TGTGCCAGCAGCCCACGATCCACAGGGGGCATACACTCCTACAATGAGCAGTTCTTC
TRBV27	TRBJ2-7	NA	TRBD1	CASRPMTGGFYEQYF	TGTGCCAGCAGGCCCATGACAGGGGGTTTCTACGAGCAGTACTTC
TRBV18	TRBJ1-3	NA	NA	CASSQKQGGSGNTIYF	TGTGCCAGCTCACAAAAACAGGGCGGCTCTGGAAACACCATATATTTT
TRBV9	TRBJ2-1	NA	TRBD1	CASSVGTGSYNEQFF	TGTGCCAGCAGCGTAGGGACAGGGTCCTACAATGAGCAGTTCTTC
TRBV29-1	TRBJ2-7	NA	NA	CSVNQGKEQYF	TGCAGCGTCAACCAGGGGAAAGAGCAGTACTTC
TRBV2	TRBJ2-5	NA	NA	CASMRGLWETQYF	TGTGCCAGCATGCGGGGTCTGTGGGAGACCCAGTACTTC
TRBV2	TRBJ2-7	NA	NA	CASSEAPIPGEQYF	TGTGCCAGCAGTGAAGCGCCCATCCCCGGCGAGCAGTACTTC
TRBV5-1	TRBJ2-5	NA	NA	CASSVGARETQYF	TGCGCCAGCAGCGTAGGGGCGCGTGAGACCCAGTACTTC
TRBV11-2	TRBJ2-7	NA	NA	CASSLESLQYF	TGTGCCAGCAGCTTAGAGAGTTTGCAGTACTTC
TRBV12-5	TRBJ1-4	NA	TRBD1	CASGWGQGAEVLLFF	TGTGCTAGTGGTTGGGGCCAGGGGGCGGAGGTTCTACTGTTTTTT
TRBV6-5	TRBJ2-1	few	NA	CASSYSGAARPNFQFF	TGTGCCAGCAGTTACTCGGGGGCGGCTAGGCCCAACTTTCAGTTCTTC
TRBV6-5	TRBJ2-1	few	NA	CASSYRDTYNEQFF	TGTGCCAGCAGTTACCGGGACACATACAATGAGCAGTTCTTC
TRBV27	TRBJ2-4	NA	TRBD2	CASSDGGAWFAKNIQYF	TGTGCCAGCAGCGACGGGGGGGCGTGGTTTGCCAAAAACATTCAGTACTTC
TRBV5-1	TRBJ2-5	NA	NA	CASSPGQPQETQYF	TGCGCCAGCAGCCCCGGACAGCCGCAAGAGACCCAGTACTTC
TRBV20-1	TRBJ1-5	few	TRBD1	CSASREGAGNQPQHF	TGCAGTGCTAGTCGGGAGGGGGCGGGCAATCAGCCCCAGCATTTT
TRBV27	TRBJ1-2	NA	TRBD1	CASSFRDRGRYGYTF	TGTGCCAGCAGTTTCCGGGACAGGGGACGATATGGCTACACCTTC
TRBV7-2	TRBJ1-1	NA	NA	CASSLDAGVGEAFF	TGTGCCAGCAGCTTAGACGCAGGGGTTGGTGAAGCTTTCTTT
TRBV18	TRBJ2-1	NA	TRBD2	CASRTSGVDEQFF	TGTGCCAGCCGGACTAGCGGGGTCGATGAGCAGTTCTTC
TRBV18	TRBJ1-1	NA	NA	CASSPGVENTEAFF	TGTGCCAGCTCACCAGGTGTAGAGAACACTGAAGCTTTCTTT
TRBV27	TRBJ2-2	few	NA	CASSFAGLNTGELFF	TGTGCCAGCAGTTTCGCGGGCCTGAACACCGGGGAGCTGTTTTTT
TRBV12-3/TRBV12-4	TRBJ2-5	NA	TRBD1	CASSGTDRETQYF	TGTGCCAGCAGCGGGACAGACCGAGAGACCCAGTACTTC
TRBV29-1	TRBJ2-3	NA	NA	CSVQGQPGRQFNTQYF	TGCAGCGTTCAAGGACAGCCAGGCAGGCAATTTAATACGCAGTATTTT
TRBV7-3	TRBJ2-1	NA	NA	CASSSRLGGSVGEQFF	TGTGCCAGCAGCTCGAGACTAGGCGGGTCCGTGGGTGAGCAGTTCTTC
TRBV13	TRBJ2-7	once	TRBD2	CASSRGGRGALREQYF	TGTGCCAGCAGCCGGGGCGGGCGGGGGGCACTTCGCGAGCAGTACTTC
TRBV2	TRBJ2-2	once	TRBD2	CASGEPGLAGPGELFF	TGTGCCAGCGGAGAACCGGGACTAGCGGGGCCCGGGGAGCTGTTTTTT
TRBV18	TRBJ1-1	NA	NA	CASSPGSQGSFGTEAFF	TGTGCCAGCTCTCCTGGTTCCCAGGGGTCTTTCGGCACTGAAGCTTTCTTT
TRBV23-1	TRBJ2-1	NA	TRBD1	CASSPLLQGHWIGPYNEQFF	TGCGCCAGCAGTCCCCTTTTACAGGGGCATTGGATAGGTCCCTACAATGAGCAGTTCTTC
TRBV18	TRBJ2-7	NA	TRBD1	CASSPWTGDYEQYF	TGTGCCAGCTCACCATGGACAGGGGACTACGAGCAGTACTTC